This T cell receptor (beta chain) was identified in a study of CD4 T cells in relation to SARS-CoV-2 and coronaviruses. Across the study: A couple of subjects were Hispanic; patients were about eight males and 4 females.

Of note for this clone: No antigen is known for it.

The CDR3 totals 14 residues. Germline-derived CDR1 and CDR2 are LNHNV and YYDKDF (reference sequence). Trimming took off 1 base at V and 1 base at J, with 7 bases between the two ends. Data came from immunoSEQ multiplex PCR; TCRdb stores just in-frame clones and leaves some out. The data show 30,000 to 45,000 clones, 70% to 80% seen once. The gene calls are TRBV15 and TRBJ2-5; D unresolved. This sequence originates from an adult with COVID-19. The sample taken for sequencing was memory CD4+ T cells from PBMCs, cultured in vitro. CDR3 sequence reads: CATSRVQTQETQYF. The CDR3 coding sequence is TGTGCCACCAGCAGAGTACAGACCCAAGAGACCCAGTACTTC.